This T cell receptor (beta chain) appears in the sequencing data of a study of cytomegalovirus exposure and HLA in healthy donors. PCR used 60 Vbeta primers and 13 Jbeta primers. In the authors' methods: Tens of millions of unique TCR beta chains, 8.5 million to 14 million shared, were counted in a later analysis. Clones were read by immunoSEQ multiplex PCR, and TCRdb kept only the in-frame ones, dropping some. The DNA gave D and trimming, while V, J and clone size come from that table. The sample includes approximately 120,000 clones, around three quarters seen only once; the top ten take just over 2%. Points from the study as a whole: The study carried out a later analysis of TCR beta sequences. It associated approximately 15,000 of them with specific HLA alleles at a false discovery rate of 0.05.

As regards this clone: Its cognate antigen is unknown.

CDR1 is SEHNR, CDR2 FQNEAQ, per germline (reference sequence). The CDR3 is 16 amino acids. Trimming removed 4 bases from V and 1 base from J; junction bases left unmatched: 9. This clonotype was sampled from a human donor in good health. The chain employs TRBV7-9 and TRBJ2-7, with 8 positions matching TRBD1. Source material: PBMCs. CDR3 in DNA: TGTGCCAGCAGCTCCGCGAGGACAGGGCTTTCCTACGAGCAGTACTTC. Translation: CASSSARTGLSYEQYF.